This TCR beta chain was identified in a study of regulatory T cells in long-lasting Graves disease. Background on the study: Less than 3 months of antithyroid drugs had been taken by newly diagnosed Graves' patients.

Time point defined: newly diagnosed GD, antithyroid drugs for less than 3 months. The TCR library was prepared using RNA isolated from PBMCs. This CDR3 is 13 amino acids long. With 2 bases removed from V and 4 bases from J, the gap between germline ends came to 12 bases. The germline V gene has CDR1 DFQATT and CDR2 SNEGSKA (reference sequence). This clonotype was counted only a few times. The target antigen is unknown. Combining iRepertoire HTBI primers with Arm-PCR of CDR3 regions, the authors built TCR beta libraries. TCRdb ran MiXCR on the multiplex PCR reads and lists one entry per CDR3 protein. Among 360,000 or so distinct CDR3 sequences listed, around 11% were seen once. Study results and limitations: Persistent-disease Graves' patients showed less TCR diversity than new cases.

In addition, the sample was reused for a study of T cells in Graves' hyperthyroidism and ophthalmopathy. That paper notes: Clinical symptoms, serum thyroxine, TRAb, thyroid ultrasound and orbital computed tomography established diagnosis. Researchers ran a first-round RT-PCR on the TCR CDR3 using the HTBI primer set.

The TCR comes from a woman in her late teens or twenties with Graves disease. The material was peripheral blood mononuclear cells (PBMCs), obtained at new diagnosis, from a patient treated with antithyroid drugs. The chain links TRBV20-1 to TRBJ2-7, with D unresolved. Here the CDR3 reads CSARSGGDYEQYF. The CDR3 nucleotides read TGCAGTGCTAGATCCGGTGGGGATTACGAGCAGTACTTC.